This entry describes one T cell receptor beta chain. Trimming pared 4 bases from V and 0 bases from J, leaving 15 bases between. CDR3 size: 16 residues. Germline CDR1 and CDR2: SGHRS and YFSETQ. Authors' processing steps: Scientists estimated how many nucleated cells there were by amplifying reference gene primers. Clones were sequenced by immunoSEQ multiplex PCR, and TCRdb holds only the in-frame ones, with some missing. That table is the source of V, J and clone size, and D and trimming were worked out from the DNA. The sample has about 130,000 clones, roughly 80% seen once. The data stem from a study of blood T cell repertoires in COVID-19. About the study: COVID-19 samples collected from the United States, Italy and Spain covered acute and convalescent phases. Sample material is recorded as cDNA or gDNA derived from T cells, B-cell-depleted T cells, or PBMCs.

This TCR derives from a woman at least 80 years old with acute or convalescent COVID-19. The chain uses TRBV5-1 and TRBJ2-3; D perhaps matches TRBD2 (6 bases). Sequenced: peripheral blood. CDR3 sequence reads: CASSPLIGGSTDTQYF. CDR3 in DNA: TGCGCCAGCAGCCCTCTCATCGGGGGAAGCACAGATACGCAGTATTTT.